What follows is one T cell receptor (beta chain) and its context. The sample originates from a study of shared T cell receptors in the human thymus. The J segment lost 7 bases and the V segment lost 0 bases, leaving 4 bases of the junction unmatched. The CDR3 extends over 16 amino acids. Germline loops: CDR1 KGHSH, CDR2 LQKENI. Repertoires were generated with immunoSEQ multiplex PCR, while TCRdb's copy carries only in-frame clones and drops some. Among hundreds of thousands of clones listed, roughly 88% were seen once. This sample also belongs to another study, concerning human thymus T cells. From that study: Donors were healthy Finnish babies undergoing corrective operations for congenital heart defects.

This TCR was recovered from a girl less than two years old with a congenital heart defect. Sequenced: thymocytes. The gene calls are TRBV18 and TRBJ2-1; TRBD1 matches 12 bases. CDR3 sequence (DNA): TGTGCCAGCTCACCACCGGGGGACAGGGGGCATAATGAGCAGTTCTTC. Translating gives CASSPPGDRGHNEQFF.